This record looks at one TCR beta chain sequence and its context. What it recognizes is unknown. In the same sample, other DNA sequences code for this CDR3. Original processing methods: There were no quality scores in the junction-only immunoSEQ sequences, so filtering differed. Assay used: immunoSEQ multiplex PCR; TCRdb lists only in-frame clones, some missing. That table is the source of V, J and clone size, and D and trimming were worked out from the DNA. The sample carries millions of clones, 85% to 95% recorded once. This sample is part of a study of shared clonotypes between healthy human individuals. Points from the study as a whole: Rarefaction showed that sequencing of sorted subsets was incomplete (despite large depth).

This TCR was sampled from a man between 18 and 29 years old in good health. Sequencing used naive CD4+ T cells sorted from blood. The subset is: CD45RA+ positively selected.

The CDR3 DNA follows: TGTGCCTGGAGTGGTAGCGATGAGCAGTTCTTC. It translates to CAWSGSDEQFF. This rearrangement joins TRBV30 to TRBJ2-1, with a weak D call TRBD2 (5 bases). CDR3 size: 11 residues. V was cut by 1 base and J by 8 bases, with 6 bases left in between. Per the germline V gene, CDR1 is GTSNPN and CDR2 is SVGIG (reference sequence).